This record looks at one TCR beta chain sequence and its context. This sample also contains other DNA sequences that code for the same CDR3. Profiling relied on immunoSEQ multiplex PCR, and the TCRdb table lists in-frame clones only, not all of them. The sample carries about 230,000 clones, 85% to 90% recorded once. These data are taken from a study of blood T cell repertoires in COVID-19. Whole-study context: Acute and convalescent COVID-19 specimens originated in the United States, Italy and Spain. PBMCs, B-cell-depleted T cells, or T cells provided the cDNA or gDNA that made up the material.

The origin of this receptor is a man aged 45-65 years with COVID-19, enrolled during active disease. Sequenced: peripheral blood.

CDR3 DNA: TGTGCCAGCAGCGTGGGGACAGATCCCGGGGAGCTGTTTTTT. Amino acid sequence: CASSVGTDPGELFF. The chain combines TRBV9 with TRBJ2-2; 7 bases match TRBD1. The CDR3 sequence is 14 residues long. V lost 2 bases to trimming and J lost 6 bases; unmatched junction nucleotides: 4. Germline V gene data show CDR1 as SGDLS and CDR2 as YYNGEE.